This T cell receptor (beta chain) appears in the sequencing data of a study of cytomegalovirus exposure and HLA in healthy donors. The CDR3 totals 15 residues. V lost 8 bases and J lost 4, with 17 bases in between. Germline loops: CDR1 MDHEN, CDR2 SYDVKM. Comment on this clone: What it binds is unknown.

PCR involved 60 Vbeta and 13 Jbeta primers. Data came from immunoSEQ multiplex PCR; TCRdb stores just in-frame clones and leaves some out. The sample has under 200,000 clones; less than 90% are singletons. Study-wide findings and caveats: According to the study, around 150 TCR beta chains were cytomegalovirus-associated.

The clonotype comes from a boy aged 2-15 years in good health and CMV-seronegative. The sample comprised PBMCs. The chain is built from TRBV28 and TRBJ1-4, with a tentative D call TRBD1 (6 bases). The CDR3, as DNA: TGTGCCAGCCTGCGACCCACACAGGGTAATGAAAAACTGTTTTTT. Protein product: CASLRPTQGNEKLFF.